This T cell receptor beta chain stems from a study of T cells in Graves' hyperthyroidism and ophthalmopathy. The junction had 14 bases not matched to a gene; V was cut back by 1 base and J by 6 bases. This CDR3 has 17 residues. Looked up from germline, CDR1 is DFQATT and CDR2 is SNEGSKA (reference sequence). This clonotype was counted at least ten times. Orbital computed tomography and thyroid ultrasound, together with serum TRAb and thyroxine and clinical symptoms, were used for diagnoses. Authors of the study amplified TCR beta CDR3 regions from RNA transcripts. In the first-round RT-PCR of the TCR CDR3, the HTBI primer set was used. From the multiplex PCR reads, TCRdb called clonotypes with MiXCR, one entry per CDR3 protein. The sample shows some 250,000 distinct CDR3 sequences, 13% to 15% of them seen only once.

The chain employs TRBV20-1 and TRBJ2-1, with TRBD2 matching 8 bases. Material: blood. This TCR derives from a woman in her forties or fifties with Graves' hyperthyroidism that later progressed to Graves' ophthalmopathy. The CDR3 coding sequence is TGCAGTGCTAGAGGGGCAAGGGGGACTAGTGGGGCCAATGAGCAGTTCTTC. Translating gives CSARGARGTSGANEQFF.